These 18 T cell receptor beta chains originate from one sample sequenced in a study of T cell responses to AZD1222 COVID-19 vaccine. Method: immunoSEQ multiplex PCR; TCRdb's copy keeps in-frame clones and lacks some. In the table there are more than 85,000 clones, about 88% of which are singletons. Sequencing used peripheral blood, obtained on day 0 of AZD1222 vaccination. The receptor source for this set is an adult in good health.

The gene calls are TRBV4-2 and TRBJ1-6; the D is unclear. Germline V gives CDR1 LGHNA, CDR2 YNFKEQ. This CDR3 has 13 residues. Trimming shortened V by 5 bases and J by 7 bases, and 9 bases separated the two germline ends. The CDR3, as DNA: TGTGCCAGCAGCACCGAGTCCAATTCACCCCTCCACTTT. Amino acid sequence: CASSTESNSPLHF.

The gene calls are TRBV5-1 and TRBJ2-3; TRBD2 matches at 8 bases. In germline, CDR1 is SGHRS, CDR2 YFSETQ. The CDR3 has 16 amino acids. V lost 0 bases, J lost 6 bases, and 9 bases stayed unmatched. The CDR3 sequence is CASSLEGAGAGDTQYF. CDR3 coding DNA: TGCGCCAGCAGCTTGGAAGGAGCGGGGGCCGGGGATACGCAGTATTTT. Looking up the rest from reference TRBV5-1 and TRBJ2-3 gives the full variable domain: KAGVTQTPRYLIKTRGQQVTLSCSPISGHRSVSWYQQTPGQGLQFLFEYFSETQRNKGNFPGRFSGRQFSNSRSEMNVSTLELGDSALYLCASSLEGAGAGDTQYFGPGTRLTVL.

V gene TRBV30 combines with J gene TRBJ1-6; the match to TRBD1 covers 9 bases. In germline, CDR1 is GTSNPN, CDR2 SVGIG (reference sequence). V was clipped by 4 bases and J by 7 bases; unmatched bases: 2. The CDR3 runs 13 residues. The CDR3 loop reads CAWKGTGNSPLHF. In DNA form, the CDR3 reads TGTGCCTGGAAAGGGACAGGGAATTCACCCCTCCACTTT.

This clone was counted only a few times. This chain links TRBV6-5 with TRBJ1-4, with 8 bases lining up with TRBD1. The CDR3 runs to 14 residues. Per germline, CDR1 MNHEY and CDR2 SVGAGI. The junction had 3 bases not matched to a gene; V was cut back by 2 bases and J by 7 bases. DNA of the CDR3: TGTGCCAGCAGTTACACACAGGGGGGTGAAAAACTGTTTTTT. It is translated as CASSYTQGGEKLFF.

The rearrangement links TRBV6-5 to TRBJ1-5; tentative D call: TRBD1 (5 bases). With 5 bases removed from V and 3 bases from J, the gap between germline ends came to 14 bases. CDR1 is MNHEY and CDR2 is SVGAGI in the germline V gene. The CDR3 spans 15 residues. CDR3 region: CASSPDRDVNQPQHF. The CDR3 DNA follows: TGTGCCAGCAGTCCCGATCGGGACGTCAATCAGCCCCAGCATTTT.

The sample holds a few counts of this clone. The chain joins TRBV30 to TRBJ1-1; tentative D call: TRBD1 (6 bases). Germline lookup yields CDR1 GTSNPN and CDR2 SVGIG (reference sequence). The germline V and J ends were trimmed by 3 bases and 8 bases, with 13 bases remaining between them. The CDR3 is made up of 12 amino acids. CDR3 in DNA: TGTGCCTGGAGAGGACAGTCGTGGGAAGCTTTCTTT. This codes for CAWRGQSWEAFF. The full variable domain, completed using reference TRBV30 and TRBJ1-1, is SQTIHQWPATLVQPVGSPLSLECTVEGTSNPNLYWYRQAAGRGLQLLFYSVGIGQISSEVPQNLSASRPQDRQFILSSKKLLLSDSGFYLCAWRGQSWEAFFGQGTRLTVV.

The genes are TRBV5-6 and TRBJ2-2, with TRBD1 as a possible D gene (6 bases). The CDR3 runs to 16 residues. CDR1 is SGHDT, CDR2 YYEEEE, per germline. Trimming shortened V by 2 bases and J by 3 bases, and 14 bases separated the two germline ends. In DNA form, the CDR3 reads TGTGCCAGCAGCTTTACCCAGGGGTGGGACACCGGGGAGCTGTTTTTT. Translation: CASSFTQGWDTGELFF. Combining the CDR3 with reference TRBV5-6 and TRBJ2-2 gives the whole variable domain DAGVTQSPTHLIKTRGQQVTLRCSPKSGHDTVSWYQQALGQGPQFIFQYYEEEERQRGNFPDRFSGHQFPNYSSELNVNALLLGDSALYLCASSFTQGWDTGELFFGEGSRLTVL.

The V gene is TRBV19, the J gene TRBJ1-5; D is unresolved. This CDR3 has 13 residues. Trimming took 2 bases from V and 2 from J, leaving 4 bases between them. Germline V gene data show CDR1 as LNHDA and CDR2 as SQIVND (reference sequence). CDR3 in amino acids: CASSIYGNQPQHF. The CDR3 DNA reads TGTGCCAGTAGTATATATGGCAATCAGCCCCAGCATTTT. Full variable domain (remainder filled in from reference TRBV19 and TRBJ1-5): DGGITQSPKYLFRKEGQNVTLSCEQNLNHDAMYWYRQDPGQGLRLIYYSQIVNDFQKGDIAEGYSVSREKKESFPLTVTSAQKNPTAFYLCASSIYGNQPQHFGDGTRLSIL.

The chain combines TRBV7-2 with TRBJ2-7, with TRBD2 matching 14 bases. Germline V gives CDR1 SGHTA, CDR2 FQGNSA. The junction had 7 bases not matched to a gene; V was cut back by 0 bases and J by 3 bases. The CDR3 is made up of 18 amino acids. The CDR3 loop is CASSLAPPTSGGGYEQYF. Here the CDR3 DNA reads TGTGCCAGCAGCTTAGCCCCCCCGACTAGCGGGGGGGGCTACGAGCAGTACTTC. Variable domain in full (rest from reference TRBV7-2 and TRBJ2-7): GAGVSQSPSNKVTEKGKDVELRCDPISGHTALYWYRQSLGQGLEFLIYFQGNSAPDKSGLPSDRFSAERTGGSVSTLTIQRTQQEDSAVYLCASSLAPPTSGGGYEQYFGPGTRLTVT.

The rearrangement joins TRBV18 to TRBJ1-2, with D tentatively TRBD1 (5 bases). The germline CDR1 and CDR2 sequences are KGHSH and LQKENI. The CDR3 is 13 amino acids. Deletions cut 6 bases from V and 3 bases from J, with 11 bases between. The CDR3 sequence: CASSSTEHYGYTF. As DNA, the CDR3 is TGTGCCAGCTCCTCGACAGAGCACTATGGCTACACCTTC.

This chain joins TRBV6-6 and TRBJ1-5; 8 nucleotides align to TRBD1. There are 15 residues in the CDR3. J was trimmed by 3 bases and V by 5 bases; bases with no gene match: 6. Germline CDR1 and CDR2: MNHNY and SVGAGI (reference sequence). This CDR3 reads CASSTSTGVNQPQHF. The CDR3 coding sequence is TGTGCCAGCAGTACATCGACAGGGGTCAATCAGCCCCAGCATTTT.

The chain links TRBV19 to TRBJ2-7, with TRBD1 identical over 8 bases. The CDR3 length is 13 residues. Germline assignment: CDR1 LNHDA and CDR2 SQIVND (reference sequence). With V trimmed by 4 bases and J by 6 bases, 5 bases remained unmatched. The CDR3 loop reads CASSTTGGGEQYF. In DNA, the CDR3 is TGTGCCAGTAGTACCACAGGGGGAGGCGAGCAGTACTTC.

The J gene is TRBJ1-2, the V gene TRBV30, with D unresolved. Trimming took 3 bases from V and 4 from J, leaving 12 bases between them. The CDR3 sequence is 13 residues long. Looked up from germline, CDR1 is GTSNPN and CDR2 is SVGIG (reference sequence). CDR3 sequence (DNA): TGTGCCTGGAGAGATGGGTCTCTCTATGGCTACACCTTC. As protein: CAWRDGSLYGYTF.

The chain is built from TRBV5-1 and TRBJ1-6, with D possibly being TRBD1 (5 bases). In germline, CDR1 is SGHRS, CDR2 YFSETQ. This CDR3 has 15 residues. V lost 7 bases and J lost 6, with 17 bases in between. CDR3 coding DNA: TGCGCCAGCGGGAACCCTGGGGACCTTAATTCACCCCTCCACTTT. This codes for CASGNPGDLNSPLHF.

In this sample, this clone turned up once. The chain uses TRBV3-1 (or the pseudogene TRBV3-2) and TRBJ2-1; no firm D call. The CDR3 length is 12 residues. The ends were cut back, 3 bases at V and 9 bases at J, with 9 bases in the middle. Germline V gene sequence: CDR1 LGHDT, CDR2 YNNKEL (reference sequence). The CDR3 loop is CASSQSVTEQFF. In nucleotides, the CDR3 is TGTGCCAGCAGCCAGAGCGTGACTGAGCAGTTCTTC.

The chain couples TRBV7-9 to TRBJ2-1; TRBD2 aligns across 8 bases. Germline V lookup: CDR1 SEHNR, CDR2 FQNEAQ (reference sequence). V was pared by 4 bases and J by 5 bases, with 7 bases of the junction left unmatched. CDR3 size: 15 residues. The CDR3 is CASSSTGLDDNEQFF. The CDR3 DNA follows: TGTGCCAGCAGCTCCACGGGACTAGACGACAATGAGCAGTTCTTC.

V is TRBV2 and J is TRBJ2-7; TRBD1 agrees at 9 bases. V lost 7 bases, J lost 1 base, and 8 bases stayed unmatched. This CDR3 contains 15 residues. Germline V gene data show CDR1 as SNHLY and CDR2 as FYNNEI. The CDR3 spells CASMVGQGRSYEQYF. The CDR3 region has the DNA TGTGCCAGCATGGTAGGACAGGGGAGGTCCTACGAGCAGTACTTC.

The chain uses TRBV12-3 or TRBV12-4 and TRBJ2-7; D gene unclear. Trimming left V 7 bases short and J 3 bases short, with 7 bases between. This CDR3 has 11 residues. The CDR3 is CASKGGYEQYF. The CDR3 bases are TGTGCCAGCAAGGGTGGCTACGAGCAGTACTTC.